These 10 T cell receptor beta chains came from one sample sequenced in a study of lymphopenia after photon versus proton radiotherapy. TCRdb keeps only in-frame clones here, not all; method: immunoSEQ multiplex PCR. The sample has 150,000 to 200,000 clones; less than 90% are singletons. The sample here was peripheral blood, taken from a patient treated with photon-based radiotherapy. All receptors come from a man aged 50-60 years with gastric cancer.

The chain has TRBV30 and TRBJ2-5; D ambiguous. The V gene lost 2 bases and the J gene lost 0 bases, with 4 bases spanning the gap. The germline V gene has CDR1 GTSNPN and CDR2 SVGIG (reference sequence). CDR3 size: 12 residues. The CDR3 is CAWSLYQETQYF. CDR3 DNA: TGTGCCTGGAGTCTATACCAAGAGACCCAGTACTTC.

This chain joins TRBV19 and TRBJ1-1; 7 bases fit TRBD1. The CDR3 is 16 amino acids. Trimming cost V 5 bases and J 5 bases; bases outside gene matches: 14. CDR1 is LNHDA and CDR2 is SQIVND in the germline V gene (reference sequence). The CDR3 nucleotides read TGTGCCAGTAGTCCACAGGGGACAGAGGGGCCAACTGAAGCTTTCTTT. Translation gives CASSPQGTEGPTEAFF.

The chain links TRBV19 to TRBJ1-1, with D possibly matching TRBD1 (5 bases). Trimming removed 5 bases at V and 0 bases at J, with 10 bases between. This CDR3 has 14 residues. Germline V CDR1 and CDR2: LNHDA, SQIVND (reference sequence). The CDR3 region is CASSDRSMNTEAFF. The CDR3 bases are TGTGCCAGTAGTGACAGAAGTATGAACACTGAAGCTTTCTTT. Drawing the rest from reference TRBV19 and TRBJ1-1, the complete variable domain is DGGITQSPKYLFRKEGQNVTLSCEQNLNHDAMYWYRQDPGQGLRLIYYSQIVNDFQKGDIAEGYSVSREKKESFPLTVTSAQKNPTAFYLCASSDRSMNTEAFFGQGTRLTVV.

In this sample, this clone turned up a few times. The chain recombines TRBV7-9 with TRBJ1-5, with 9 bases identical to TRBD1. V was clipped by 3 bases and J by 6 bases; unmatched bases: 6. CDR1 and CDR2 (germline): SEHNR, FQNEAQ (reference sequence). This CDR3 is 15 amino acids long. CDR3 DNA sequence: TGTGCCAGCAGCTTGGCCGGGACAGGGATTCAGCCCCAGCATTTT. Its protein is CASSLAGTGIQPQHF. The full variable domain, with the rest looked up from reference TRBV7-9 and TRBJ1-5, is DTGVSQNPRHKITKRGQNVTFRCDPISEHNRLYWYRQTLGQGPEFLTYFQNEAQLEKSRLLSDRFSAERPKGSFSTLEIQRTEQGDSAMYLCASSLAGTGIQPQHFGDGTRLSIL.

The chain carries TRBV11-3 and TRBJ2-1; TRBD2 is a possible D gene (6 bases). V lost 1 base and J 7 bases, leaving 14 bases between the germline ends. Germline V gene data show CDR1 as SGHNT and CDR2 as YENEEA. The CDR3 totals 15 residues. The CDR3 here is CASSLVGGKGNEQFF. The CDR3 nucleotides read TGTGCCAGCAGCTTAGTGGGCGGGAAAGGAAATGAGCAGTTCTTC.

This chain's CDR3 is CASTRRELFNYGYTF. DNA for the CDR3: TGTGCCAGTACACGCAGGGAACTCTTCAACTATGGCTACACCTTC. The chain joins TRBV19 to TRBJ1-2; D possibly corresponds to TRBD1 (5 bases). The CDR3 sequence is 15 residues long. V lost 7 bases to trimming and J lost 2 bases, with 17 bases between them. Germline CDR1 LNHDA, CDR2 SQIVND (reference sequence).

The CDR3 loop is CASSPGPRQETQYF. The CDR3 DNA follows: TGTGCCAGCAGCCCTGGGCCAAGACAAGAGACCCAGTACTTC. The chain carries TRBV7-6 and TRBJ2-5; D is unresolved. The CDR3 consists of 14 residues. With 5 bases removed from V and 2 bases from J, the gap between germline ends came to 12 bases. Germline lookup yields CDR1 SGHVS and CDR2 FNYEAQ. Drawing the rest from reference TRBV7-6 and TRBJ2-5, the complete variable domain is GAGVSQSPRYKVTKRGQDVALRCDPISGHVSLYWYRQALGQGPEFLTYFNYEAQQDKSGLPNDRFSAERPEGSISTLTIQRTEQRDSAMYRCASSPGPRQETQYFGPGTRLLVL.

This clone was seen ten or more times. The V gene is TRBV29-1, the J gene TRBJ1-2, with unresolved D. The CDR3 has 12 amino acids. Per germline, CDR1 SQVTM and CDR2 ANQGSEA. V was shortened by 0 bases and J by 5 bases, with 7 bases between the two germline ends. The CDR3 loop reads CSVEETPYGYTF. CDR3 bases: TGCAGCGTTGAAGAAACTCCTTATGGCTACACCTTC.

CDR3 sequence: CASSGSGEGAATEAFF. The DNA of the CDR3 is TGTGCCAGCAGCGGGTCCGGGGAGGGGGCGGCTACTGAAGCTTTCTTT. The rearrangement joins TRBV9 to TRBJ1-1; TRBD1 matches at 7 bases. The length of the CDR3 is 16 residues. Germline assignment: CDR1 SGDLS and CDR2 YYNGEE. The V gene end was trimmed by 3 bases and the J gene end by 5 bases; junction bases not matched to a gene: 13.

This chain connects TRBV5-1 to TRBJ1-1; possibly TRBD1 for D (6 bases). Trimming took off 0 bases at V and 4 bases at J, with 10 bases between the two ends. The germline V gene encodes CDR1 SGHRS and CDR2 YFSETQ. The CDR3 is 14 residues long. In nucleotides, the CDR3 is TGCGCCAGCAGCTTGGGGCAAGGGGGCACTGAAGCTTTCTTT. Encoded protein: CASSLGQGGTEAFF.